Listed below are T cell receptor beta chains from one sample, sequenced in a study of Ad26.COV2.S vaccination and SARS-CoV-2 variants. TCRdb keeps only in-frame clones here, not all; method: immunoSEQ multiplex PCR. The top ten hold less than 2% of the sample, which has 400,000 to 450,000 clones, around 92% seen once. Source: peripheral blood, taken in a trial of Ad26.COV2.S vaccine versus placebo. The origin of the receptors is a person between 18 and 59 years old who received the Ad26.COV2.S COVID-19 vaccine or a placebo. Each CDR3 is given with its conserved first and last residue. Each record gives: CDR3 protein, D gene, CDR3 length, V gene, J gene. The D gene is left open where the match is weak.

CASSLGPYGVNTIYF	.	15	TRBV7-2	TRBJ1-3
CASQTGGGNEKLFF	.	14	TRBV3-1/TRBV3-2	TRBJ1-4
CASSVAAGEYEQYF	TRBD2	14	TRBV9	TRBJ2-7
CASSFPQGAYNSPLHF	TRBD1	16	TRBV7-9	TRBJ1-6
CASSRRDNLNQPQHF	.	15	TRBV4-1	TRBJ1-5
CASSLGLISGNTIYF	.	15	TRBV7-9	TRBJ1-3
CASSGDGQGEFYEQYF	TRBD1	16	TRBV2	TRBJ2-7
CASSLVGEGTEKLFF	.	15	TRBV5-6	TRBJ1-4
CASSTTPAGANVLTF	.	15	TRBV5-6	TRBJ2-6
CASSYSRGGLTTEAFF	.	16	TRBV6-2/TRBV6-3	TRBJ1-1
CASSPRTSGGVISGTDTQYF	TRBD2	20	TRBV9	TRBJ2-3
CASSLRGSYYGYTF	.	14	TRBV5-8	TRBJ1-2
CAGGTVGQETQYF	.	13	TRBV5-4	TRBJ2-5
CASSRGTGVTSYNEQFF	TRBD1	17	TRBV7-8	TRBJ2-1
CASIDSVFSGNTIYF	.	15	TRBV19	TRBJ1-3